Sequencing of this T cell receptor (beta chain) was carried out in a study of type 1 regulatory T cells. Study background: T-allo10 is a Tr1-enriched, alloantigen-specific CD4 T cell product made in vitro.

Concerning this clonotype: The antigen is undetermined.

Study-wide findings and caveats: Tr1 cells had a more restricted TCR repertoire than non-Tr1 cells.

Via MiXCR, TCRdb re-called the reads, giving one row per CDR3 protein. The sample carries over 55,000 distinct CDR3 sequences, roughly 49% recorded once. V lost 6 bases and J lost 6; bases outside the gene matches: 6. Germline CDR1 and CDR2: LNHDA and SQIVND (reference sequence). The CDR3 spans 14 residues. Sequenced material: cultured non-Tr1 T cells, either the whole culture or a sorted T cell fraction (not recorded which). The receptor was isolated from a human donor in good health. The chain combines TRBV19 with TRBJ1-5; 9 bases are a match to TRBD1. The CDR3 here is CASSLRDRVQPQHF. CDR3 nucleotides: TGTGCCAGTAGCCTCCGGGACAGGGTTCAGCCCCAGCATTTT.